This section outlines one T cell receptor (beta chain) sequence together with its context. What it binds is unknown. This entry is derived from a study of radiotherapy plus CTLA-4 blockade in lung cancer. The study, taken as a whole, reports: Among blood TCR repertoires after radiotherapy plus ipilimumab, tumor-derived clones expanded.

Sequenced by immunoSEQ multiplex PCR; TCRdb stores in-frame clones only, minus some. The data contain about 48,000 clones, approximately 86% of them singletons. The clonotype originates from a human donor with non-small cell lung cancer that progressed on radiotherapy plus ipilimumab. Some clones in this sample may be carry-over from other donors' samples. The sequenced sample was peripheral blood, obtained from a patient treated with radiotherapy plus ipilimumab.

As DNA, the CDR3 is TGCGCCAGCAGTCAACCCAGGGGAAGGACTGAAGCTTTCTTT. Translating gives CASSQPRGRTEAFF. The chain has TRBV23-1 and TRBJ1-1; possibly TRBD1 for D (6 bases). TRBV23-1 is labeled an ORF, and its function is uncertain. V was clipped by 2 bases and J by 5 bases, with 12 bases between them. The CDR3 length is 14 residues.